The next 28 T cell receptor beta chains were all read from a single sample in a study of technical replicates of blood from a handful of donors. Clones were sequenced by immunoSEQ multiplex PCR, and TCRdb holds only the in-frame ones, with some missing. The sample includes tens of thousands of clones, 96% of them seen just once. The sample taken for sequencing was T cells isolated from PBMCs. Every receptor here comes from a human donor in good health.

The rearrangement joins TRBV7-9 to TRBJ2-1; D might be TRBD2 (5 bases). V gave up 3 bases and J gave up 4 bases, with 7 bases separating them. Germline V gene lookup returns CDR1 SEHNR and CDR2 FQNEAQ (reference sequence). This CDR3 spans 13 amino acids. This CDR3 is CASSLGRYNEQFF. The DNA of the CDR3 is TGTGCCAGCAGCTTGGGGAGATACAATGAGCAGTTCTTC.

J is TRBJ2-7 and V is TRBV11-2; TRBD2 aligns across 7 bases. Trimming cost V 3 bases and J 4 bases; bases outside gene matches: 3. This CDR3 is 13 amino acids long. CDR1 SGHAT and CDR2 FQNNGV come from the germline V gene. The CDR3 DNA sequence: TGTGCCAGCAGCTTCTCTAGCGGTTACGAGCAGTACTTC. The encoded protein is CASSFSSGYEQYF.

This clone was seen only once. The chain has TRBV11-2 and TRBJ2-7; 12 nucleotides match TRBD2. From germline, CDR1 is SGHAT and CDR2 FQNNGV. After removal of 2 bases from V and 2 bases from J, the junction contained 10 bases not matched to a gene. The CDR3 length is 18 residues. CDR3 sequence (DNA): TGTGCCAGCAGCTTACCCTCTAGCGGGAGGGCCTTCCCCTACGAGCAGTACTTC. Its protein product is CASSLPSSGRAFPYEQYF.

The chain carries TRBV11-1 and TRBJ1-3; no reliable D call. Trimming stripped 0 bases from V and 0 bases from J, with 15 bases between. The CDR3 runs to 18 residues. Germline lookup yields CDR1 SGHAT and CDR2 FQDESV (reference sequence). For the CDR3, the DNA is TGTGCCAGCAGCTTAGCCGCAACGACTTATTACTCTGGAAACACCATATATTTT. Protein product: CASSLAATTYYSGNTIYF.

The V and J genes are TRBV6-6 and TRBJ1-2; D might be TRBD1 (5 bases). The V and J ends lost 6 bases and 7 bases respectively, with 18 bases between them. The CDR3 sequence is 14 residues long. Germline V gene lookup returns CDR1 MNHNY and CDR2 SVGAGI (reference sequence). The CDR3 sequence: CASRPEGGVGGYTF. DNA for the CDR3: TGTGCCAGCAGACCCGAAGGAGGGGTTGGTGGCTACACCTTC.

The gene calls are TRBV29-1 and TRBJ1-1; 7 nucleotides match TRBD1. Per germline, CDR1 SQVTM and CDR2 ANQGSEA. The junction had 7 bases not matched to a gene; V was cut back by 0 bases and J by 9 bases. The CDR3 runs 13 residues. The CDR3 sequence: CSVEDQRQGKAFF. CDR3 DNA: TGCAGCGTTGAAGATCAGAGACAGGGAAAAGCTTTCTTT.

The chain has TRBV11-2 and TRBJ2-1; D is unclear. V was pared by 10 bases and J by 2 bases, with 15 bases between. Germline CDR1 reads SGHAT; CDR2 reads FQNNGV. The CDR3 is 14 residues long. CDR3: CANRYRLAYNEQFF. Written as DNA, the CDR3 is TGTGCCAACCGTTACCGGCTAGCCTACAATGAGCAGTTCTTC.

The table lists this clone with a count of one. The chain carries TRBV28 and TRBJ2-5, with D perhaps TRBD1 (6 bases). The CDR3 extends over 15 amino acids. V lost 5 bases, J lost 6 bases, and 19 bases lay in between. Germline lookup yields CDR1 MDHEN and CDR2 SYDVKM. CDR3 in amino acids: CASSAPGQSYKTQYF. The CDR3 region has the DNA TGTGCCAGCAGTGCCCCGGGACAATCGTACAAGACCCAGTACTTC.

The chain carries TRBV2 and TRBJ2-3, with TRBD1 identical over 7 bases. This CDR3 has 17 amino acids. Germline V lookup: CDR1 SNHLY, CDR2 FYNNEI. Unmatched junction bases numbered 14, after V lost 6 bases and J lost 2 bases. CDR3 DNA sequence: TGTGCCAGCAGGCCCGACAGGGTGGGGCCACACACAGATACGCAGTATTTT. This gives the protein CASRPDRVGPHTDTQYF.

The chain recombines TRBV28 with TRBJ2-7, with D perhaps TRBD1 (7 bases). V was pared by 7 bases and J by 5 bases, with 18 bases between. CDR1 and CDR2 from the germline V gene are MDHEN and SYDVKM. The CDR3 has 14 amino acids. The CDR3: CASKKPGGSNEQYF. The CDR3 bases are TGTGCCAGCAAAAAACCAGGGGGGAGTAACGAGCAGTACTTC.

CDR3 sequence reads: CASRGQASNEQFF. CDR3 coding DNA: TGTGCCAGCAGGGGACAAGCTAGCAATGAGCAGTTCTTC. The chain employs TRBV2 and TRBJ2-1, with D tentatively TRBD1 (6 bases). This CDR3 comprises 13 residues. CDR1 and CDR2 from the germline V gene are SNHLY and FYNNEI. V was pared by 6 bases and J by 6 bases, with 12 bases between. Full variable domain (missing parts from reference TRBV2 and TRBJ2-1): EPEVTQTPSHQVTQMGQEVILRCVPISNHLYFYWYRQILGQKVEFLVSFYNNEISEKSEIFDDQFSVERPDGSNFTLKIRSTKLEDSAMYFCASRGQASNEQFFGPGTRLTVL.

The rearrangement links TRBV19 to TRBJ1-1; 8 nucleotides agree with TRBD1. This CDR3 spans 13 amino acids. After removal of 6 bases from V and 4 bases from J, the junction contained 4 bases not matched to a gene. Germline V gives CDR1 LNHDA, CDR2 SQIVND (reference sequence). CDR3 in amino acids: CASSQTGGTEAFF. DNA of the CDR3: TGTGCCAGTAGCCAAACAGGGGGCACTGAAGCTTTCTTT.

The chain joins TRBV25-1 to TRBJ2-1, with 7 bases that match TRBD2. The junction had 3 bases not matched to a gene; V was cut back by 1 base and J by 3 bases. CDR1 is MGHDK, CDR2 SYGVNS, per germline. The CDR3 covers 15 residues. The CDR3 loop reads CASSEFRDYYNEQFF. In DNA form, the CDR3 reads TGTGCCAGCAGTGAATTTCGGGACTACTACAATGAGCAGTTCTTC.

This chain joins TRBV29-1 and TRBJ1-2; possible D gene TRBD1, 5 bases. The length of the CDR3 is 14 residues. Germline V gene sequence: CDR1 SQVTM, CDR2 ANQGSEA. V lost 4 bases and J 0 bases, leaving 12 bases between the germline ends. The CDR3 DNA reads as TGCAGCGTTGCTGGGAGGGGCACTAACTATGGCTACACCTTC. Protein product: CSVAGRGTNYGYTF.

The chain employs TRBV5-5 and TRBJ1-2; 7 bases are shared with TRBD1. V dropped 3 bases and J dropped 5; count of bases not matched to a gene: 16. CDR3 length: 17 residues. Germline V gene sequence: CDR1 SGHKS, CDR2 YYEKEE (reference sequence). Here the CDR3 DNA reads TGTGCCAGCAGCTCCGGACTGACAGGGTTAAATCGATATGGCTACACCTTC. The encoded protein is CASSSGLTGLNRYGYTF. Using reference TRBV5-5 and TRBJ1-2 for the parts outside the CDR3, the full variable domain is DAGVTQSPTHLIKTRGQQVTLRCSPISGHKSVSWYQQVLGQGPQFIFQYYEKEERGRGNFPDRFSARQFPNYSSELNVNALLLGDSALYLCASSSGLTGLNRYGYTFGSGTRLTVV.

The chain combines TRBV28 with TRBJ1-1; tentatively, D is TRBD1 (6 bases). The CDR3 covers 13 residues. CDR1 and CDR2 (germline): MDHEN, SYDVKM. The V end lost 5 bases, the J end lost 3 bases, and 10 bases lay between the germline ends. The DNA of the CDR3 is TGTGCCAGCAGTCTGGGGGCGCACACTGAAGCTTTCTTT. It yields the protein CASSLGAHTEAFF.

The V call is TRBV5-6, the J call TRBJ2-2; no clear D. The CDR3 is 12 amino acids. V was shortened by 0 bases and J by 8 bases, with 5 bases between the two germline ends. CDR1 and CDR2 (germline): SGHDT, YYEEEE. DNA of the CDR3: TGTGCCAGCAGCTTGGGAGCGGGGGAGCTGTTTTTT. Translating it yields CASSLGAGELFF.

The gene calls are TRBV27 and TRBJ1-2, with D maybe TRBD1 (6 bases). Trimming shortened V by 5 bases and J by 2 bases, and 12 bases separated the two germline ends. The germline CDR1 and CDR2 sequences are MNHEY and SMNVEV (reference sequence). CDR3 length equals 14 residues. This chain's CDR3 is CASSLTGLNYGYTF. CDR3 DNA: TGTGCCAGCAGTCTCACAGGGCTAAACTATGGCTACACCTTC.

The CDR3 reads CASEPGHQSYEQYF. The CDR3 DNA reads as TGCGCCAGCGAGCCGGGACACCAGTCCTACGAGCAGTACTTC. The chain has TRBV5-1 and TRBJ2-7, with D possibly matching TRBD1 (6 bases). Trimming left V 7 bases short and J 1 base short, with 15 bases between. The CDR3 consists of 14 residues. Per germline, CDR1 SGHRS and CDR2 YFSETQ.

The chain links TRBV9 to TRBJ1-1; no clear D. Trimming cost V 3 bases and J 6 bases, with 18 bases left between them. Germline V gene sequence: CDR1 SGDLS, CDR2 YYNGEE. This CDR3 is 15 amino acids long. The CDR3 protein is CASSEYIGGRPEAFF. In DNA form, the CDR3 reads TGTGCCAGCAGCGAATATATCGGAGGGCGCCCTGAAGCTTTCTTT.

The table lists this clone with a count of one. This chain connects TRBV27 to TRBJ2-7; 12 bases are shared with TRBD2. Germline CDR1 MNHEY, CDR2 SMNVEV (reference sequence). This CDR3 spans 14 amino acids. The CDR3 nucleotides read TGTGCCAGCAGTAGGCGACTAGCGGGAGACCCGCTGGCGGTC. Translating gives CASSRRLAGDPLAV.

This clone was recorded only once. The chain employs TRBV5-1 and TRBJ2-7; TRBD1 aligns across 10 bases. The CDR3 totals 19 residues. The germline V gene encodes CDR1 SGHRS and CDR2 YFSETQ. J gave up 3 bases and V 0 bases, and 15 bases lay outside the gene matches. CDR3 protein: CASSLARGQGSIVLYEQYF. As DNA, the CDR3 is TGCGCCAGCAGCTTGGCCAGGGGACAGGGGTCGATAGTCCTCTACGAGCAGTACTTC.

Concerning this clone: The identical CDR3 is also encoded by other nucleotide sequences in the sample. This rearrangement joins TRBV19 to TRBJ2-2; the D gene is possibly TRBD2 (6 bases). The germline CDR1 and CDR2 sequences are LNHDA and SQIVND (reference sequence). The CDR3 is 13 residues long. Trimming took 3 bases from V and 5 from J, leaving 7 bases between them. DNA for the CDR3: TGTGCCAGTAGTATGGGGGGAACCGGGGAGCTGTTTTTT. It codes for CASSMGGTGELFF. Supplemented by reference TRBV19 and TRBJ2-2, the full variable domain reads DGGITQSPKYLFRKEGQNVTLSCEQNLNHDAMYWYRQDPGQGLRLIYYSQIVNDFQKGDIAEGYSVSREKKESFPLTVTSAQKNPTAFYLCASSMGGTGELFFGEGSRLTVL.

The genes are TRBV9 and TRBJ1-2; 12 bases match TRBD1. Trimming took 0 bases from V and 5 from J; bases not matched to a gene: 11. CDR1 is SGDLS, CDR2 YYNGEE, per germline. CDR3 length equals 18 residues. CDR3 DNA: TGTGCCAGCAGCGTAGGGGGGACAGGGGGCTATGAAAAGTATGGCTACACCTTC. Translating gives CASSVGGTGGYEKYGYTF. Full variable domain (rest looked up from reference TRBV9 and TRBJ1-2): DSGVTQTPKHLITATGQRVTLRCSPRSGDLSVYWYQQSLDQGLQFLIQYYNGEERAKGNILERFSAQQFPDLHSELNLSSLELGDSALYFCASSVGGTGGYEKYGYTFGSGTRLTVV.

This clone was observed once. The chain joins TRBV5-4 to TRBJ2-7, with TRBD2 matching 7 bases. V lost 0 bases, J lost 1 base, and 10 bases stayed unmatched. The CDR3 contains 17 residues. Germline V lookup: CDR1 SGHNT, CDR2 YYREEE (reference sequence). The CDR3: CASSLDKAGSPSYEQYF. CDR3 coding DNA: TGTGCCAGCAGCTTGGATAAAGCGGGGAGCCCTTCCTACGAGCAGTACTTC.

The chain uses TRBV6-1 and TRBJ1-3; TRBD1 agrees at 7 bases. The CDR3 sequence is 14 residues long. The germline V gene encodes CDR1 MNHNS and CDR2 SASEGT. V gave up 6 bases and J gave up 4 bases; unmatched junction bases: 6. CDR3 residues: CASRPTGTGNTIYF. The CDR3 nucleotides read TGTGCCAGCAGGCCGACAGGGACCGGAAACACCATATATTTT.

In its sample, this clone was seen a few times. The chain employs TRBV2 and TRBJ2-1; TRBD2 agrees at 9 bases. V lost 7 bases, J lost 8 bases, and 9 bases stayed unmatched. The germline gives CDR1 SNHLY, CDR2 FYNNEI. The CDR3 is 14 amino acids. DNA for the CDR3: TGTGCCAGCATGGGGCGGGAGGGGGGCGATGAGCAGTTCTTC. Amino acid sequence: CASMGREGGDEQFF.

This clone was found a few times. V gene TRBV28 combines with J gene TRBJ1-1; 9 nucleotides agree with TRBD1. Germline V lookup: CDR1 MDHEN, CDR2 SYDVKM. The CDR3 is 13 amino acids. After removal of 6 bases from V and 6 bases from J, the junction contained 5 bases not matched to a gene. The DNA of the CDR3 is TGTGCCAGCAGCATACAGGGGGCGTCTGAAGCTTTCTTT. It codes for CASSIQGASEAFF.